This T cell receptor (beta chain) emerged from a study of beta chain features in type 1 diabetes. Broader study findings: The study found that naive, central memory and Treg TCRB repertoires appeared more similar in patients than in healthy donors. Within each of all four CD4+ subsets, Type 1 diabetes patients had TCRB CDR3s that were moderately but significantly shorter.

Sorted CD4+ subsets: naive, central memory, regulatory, stem cell-like memory (CD45RO/CCR7/CD25/CD127/CD95/CD27 panel). In the case of this clone: Its specificity is unknown.

The CDR3 totals 19 residues. Germline CDR1 LGHNA, CDR2 YNFKEQ. V shed 3 bases, J shed 5 bases, and the junction held 11 bases outside the gene matches. All of the isolated RNA was reverse transcribed, so expressed TCRB transcripts were sequenced. Libraries were prepared by immunoSEQ multiplex PCR; TCRdb keeps only in-frame clonotypes and omits some of them. The repertoire holds 160,000 or so clones, with roughly 9% as singletons. The sequenced sample consisted of central memory CD4+ T cells from blood. This sequence joins TRBV4-2 and TRBJ2-2; 14 bases are shared with TRBD2. The sequence derives from a woman in her thirties with type 1 diabetes. In DNA form, the CDR3 reads TGTGCCAGCAGCCATGGTCCGGGACTAGCGGGAGCAGGGACCGGGGAGCTGTTTTTT. Encoded protein: CASSHGPGLAGAGTGELFF.